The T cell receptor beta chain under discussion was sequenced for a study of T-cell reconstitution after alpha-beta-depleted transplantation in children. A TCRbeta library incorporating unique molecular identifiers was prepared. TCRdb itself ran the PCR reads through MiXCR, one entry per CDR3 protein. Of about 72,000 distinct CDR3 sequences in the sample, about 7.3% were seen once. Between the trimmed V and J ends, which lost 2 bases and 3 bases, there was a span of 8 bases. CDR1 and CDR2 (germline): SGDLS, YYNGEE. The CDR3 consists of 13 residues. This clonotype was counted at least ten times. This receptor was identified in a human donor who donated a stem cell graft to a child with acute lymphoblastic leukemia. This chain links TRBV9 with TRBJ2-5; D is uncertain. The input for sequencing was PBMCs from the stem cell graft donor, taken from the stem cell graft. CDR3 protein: CASSVTVKETQYF. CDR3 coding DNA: TGTGCCAGCAGCGTTACGGTAAAAGAGACCCAGTACTTC.